The 24 T cell receptor beta chains below come from one sample, sequenced in a study of Ad26.COV2.S vaccination and SARS-CoV-2 variants. Method: immunoSEQ multiplex PCR; TCRdb's copy keeps in-frame clones and lacks some. The sample carries 350,000 to 400,000 clones, approximately 90% recorded once. Treatment indicated: roughly 18 received Ad26.COV2.S at low or high dose, single or two shots; about 5 received placebo; per-sample allocation not given. Specimens were obtained on day 63 following the first vaccine or placebo injection. The sample was peripheral blood, taken in a trial of Ad26.COV2.S vaccine versus placebo. The source is a person aged 18 to 65 who received the Ad26.COV2.S COVID-19 vaccine or a placebo.

The chain uses TRBV30 and TRBJ1-2; tentative D call: TRBD1 (5 bases). Germline V CDR1 and CDR2: GTSNPN, SVGIG (reference sequence). The CDR3 length is 12 residues. Trimming cost V 0 bases and J 8 bases, with 10 bases left between them. CDR3 amino acids: CAWSVFGGGYTF. CDR3 nucleotide sequence: TGTGCCTGGAGTGTTTTCGGGGGAGGCTACACCTTC.

In DNA, the CDR3 is TGCAGTGCTAGAGAAACCAACGAGCCCACCTTC. It is translated as CSARETNEPTF. The chain recombines TRBV20-1 with TRBJ1-2; D remains ambiguous. V shed 0 bases and J shed 13 bases, with 12 bases lying between them. The CDR3 runs 11 residues. Germline CDR1 DFQATT, CDR2 SNEGSKA (reference sequence).

The V call is TRBV7-8, the J call TRBJ2-5; D may match TRBD1 or TRBD2 (6 bases each). Germline CDR1 SGHVS, CDR2 FQNEAQ. V shed 5 bases and J shed 5 bases, with 15 bases lying between them. The CDR3 is 14 residues long. Written as DNA, the CDR3 is TGTGCCAGCAGCCCCCGGGGGACAACTGAGACCCAGTACTTC. Protein product: CASSPRGTTETQYF.

The genes are TRBV19 and TRBJ2-7, with D maybe TRBD2 (6 bases). The CDR3 is 14 residues long. The V gene's germline CDR1 is LNHDA and CDR2 SQIVND (reference sequence). V was clipped by 2 bases and J by 2 bases, with 10 bases between them. The CDR3 region has the DNA TGTGCCAGTAGTATACTGGGGGGTACCTACGAGCAGTACTTC. This sequence encodes CASSILGGTYEQYF.

This clone was found a few times. The V call is TRBV7-9, the J call TRBJ1-3; 7 positions agree with TRBD1. The CDR3 sequence is 18 residues long. Germline values: CDR1 SEHNR, CDR2 FQNEAQ (reference sequence). V lost 5 bases and J lost 1; bases outside the gene matches: 14. The CDR3 sequence: CASSLIVAGGRSGNTIYF. CDR3 nucleotides: TGTGCCAGCAGCCTGATAGTGGCAGGGGGAAGATCTGGAAACACCATATATTTT.

The rearrangement uses TRBV27 and TRBJ1-4; 7 bases align to TRBD1. Germline values: CDR1 MNHEY, CDR2 SMNVEV (reference sequence). J lost 6 bases, V lost 3 bases, and 7 bases had no gene match. There are 15 residues in the CDR3. The CDR3 DNA follows: TGTGCCAGCAGTTTGGGGAGGGGGCTGGATGAAAAACTGTTTTTT. Residues: CASSLGRGLDEKLFF. Full variable domain (rest looked up from reference TRBV27 and TRBJ1-4): EAQVTQNPRYLITVTGKKLTVTCSQNMNHEYMSWYRQDPGLGLRQIYYSMNVEVTDKGDVPEGYKVSRKEKRNFPLILESPSPNQTSLYFCASSLGRGLDEKLFFGSGTQLSVL.

The rearrangement links TRBV7-8 to TRBJ1-1, with no clear D. Germline CDR1 is SGHVS and CDR2 is FQNEAQ. The CDR3 length is 11 residues. CDR3 in amino acids: CRPQWHTEAFF. For the CDR3, the DNA is TGTAGGCCCCAGTGGCACACTGAAGCTTTCTTT.

The V call is TRBV7-9, the J call TRBJ2-4; 10 nucleotides agree with TRBD1. V trimming: 3 bases; J trimming: 1 base; junction bases outside the gene matches: 9. Per the germline V gene, CDR1 is SEHNR and CDR2 is FQNEAQ (reference sequence). The CDR3 spans 18 residues. CDR3 protein: CASSFRDRGGDAKNIQYF. CDR3 DNA sequence: TGTGCCAGCAGCTTCCGGGACAGGGGCGGGGACGCCAAAAACATTCAGTACTTC.

J is TRBJ2-3 and V is TRBV30; 14 bases match TRBD2. The V gene's germline CDR1 is GTSNPN and CDR2 SVGIG (reference sequence). V lost 2 bases to trimming and J lost 2 bases; unmatched junction nucleotides: 6. This CDR3 has 17 residues. CDR3 loop: CAWSRGTSGGVTDTQYF. DNA for the CDR3: TGTGCCTGGAGTCGAGGGACTAGCGGGGGAGTCACAGATACGCAGTATTTT.

The CDR3 coding sequence is TGTGCCAGCAGCAAAGTCTTAATTGGGCAGACTATTAACTATGGCTACACCTTC. Protein: CASSKVLIGQTINYGYTF. This chain joins TRBV21-1 and TRBJ1-2. TRBV21-1 is labeled a pseudogene. The CDR3 extends over 18 amino acids.

This chain joins TRBV5-5 and TRBJ1-1, with D maybe TRBD1 (6 bases). Germline CDR1 reads SGHKS; CDR2 reads YYEKEE (reference sequence). V was cut by 1 base and J by 4 bases, with 11 bases left in between. The CDR3 loop spans 14 amino acids. The CDR3 loop is CASSLRGAGTEAFF. The CDR3 DNA reads as TGTGCCAGCAGCTTGCGGGGGGCTGGCACTGAAGCTTTCTTT.

The chain joins TRBV5-1 to TRBJ2-5; 8 bases are shared with TRBD1. Losses at the gene ends were 4 bases for V and 5 bases for J; bases not matched to a gene: 7. Looked up from germline, CDR1 is SGHRS and CDR2 is YFSETQ. The CDR3 spans 14 residues. The CDR3: CASSRTGIMETQYF. The DNA for the CDR3 is TGCGCCAGCAGCCGGACAGGGATAATGGAGACCCAGTACTTC.

This rearrangement joins TRBV7-2 to TRBJ1-2; D call uncertain. The CDR3 consists of 14 residues. The ends were cut back, 3 bases at V and 8 bases at J, with 16 bases in the middle. Germline V gene data show CDR1 as SGHTA and CDR2 as FQGNSA. In DNA form, the CDR3 reads TGTGCCAGCAGCTTCCTTCCCGGGCCATGGGGCTACACCTTC. This gives the protein CASSFLPGPWGYTF.

This clone was seen only once. CDR3 loop: CASSLAGALNSPLHF. The CDR3 region has the DNA TGTGCCAGCAGCTTAGCAGGGGCCCTTAATTCACCCCTCCACTTT. V and J are TRBV7-2 and TRBJ1-6, with D tentatively TRBD1 (5 bases). This CDR3 spans 15 amino acids. In germline, CDR1 is SGHTA, CDR2 FQGNSA. Trimming shortened V by 0 bases and J by 6 bases, and 9 bases separated the two germline ends. The whole variable domain, filled in from reference TRBV7-2 and TRBJ1-6, reads GAGVSQSPSNKVTEKGKDVELRCDPISGHTALYWYRQSLGQGLEFLIYFQGNSAPDKSGLPSDRFSAERTGGSVSTLTIQRTQQEDSAVYLCASSLAGALNSPLHFGNGTRLTVT.

V gene TRBV5-1 combines with J gene TRBJ1-2; D is unresolved. V dropped 4 bases and J dropped 4 bases, with 14 bases sitting between them. The CDR3 runs to 14 residues. CDR1 SGHRS and CDR2 YFSETQ come from the germline V gene. This CDR3 is CASSPEAVRYGYTF. The CDR3 nucleotides read TGCGCCAGCAGCCCTGAGGCAGTACGCTATGGCTACACCTTC.

This clone appeared a single time. The CDR3 DNA is TGTGCCAGCAGTTTCAGTGGTGAGCAGTACTTC. Translating it yields CASSFSGEQYF. The chain combines TRBV27 with TRBJ2-7, with D uncertain. The V gene's germline CDR1 is MNHEY and CDR2 SMNVEV (reference sequence). The CDR3 sequence is 11 residues long. The V gene lost 3 bases and the J gene lost 7 bases, with 7 bases spanning the gap.

CDR3 sequence reads: CASSYSGQENTGELFF. CDR3 nucleotides: TGTGCCAGCAGTTACTCGGGACAGGAAAACACCGGGGAGCTGTTTTTT. The chain combines TRBV6-5 with TRBJ2-2, with 8 bases identical to TRBD1. J lost 2 bases, V lost 0 bases, and 2 bases had no gene match. CDR3 length: 16 residues. Germline V gene lookup returns CDR1 MNHEY and CDR2 SVGAGI.

The chain combines TRBV10-3 with TRBJ2-3; 13 nucleotides agree with TRBD2. Per germline, CDR1 ENHRY and CDR2 SYGVKD. The CDR3 loop spans 18 amino acids. V shed 0 bases, J shed 7 bases, and the junction held 10 bases outside the gene matches. CDR3 residues: CAISESLVGLAGRNTQYF. The DNA for the CDR3 is TGTGCCATCAGTGAGTCGTTAGTGGGACTAGCGGGACGGAATACGCAGTATTTT.

The chain is built from TRBV5-6 and TRBJ1-1; 7 positions agree with TRBD1. There are 13 residues in the CDR3. J lost 6 bases, V lost 2 bases, and 4 bases had no gene match. Germline assignment: CDR1 SGHDT and CDR2 YYEEEE. The CDR3 loop is CASSFPGTAEAFF. DNA of the CDR3: TGTGCCAGCAGCTTTCCAGGGACAGCTGAAGCTTTCTTT. Full variable domain (outside the CDR3, taken from reference TRBV5-6 and TRBJ1-1): DAGVTQSPTHLIKTRGQQVTLRCSPKSGHDTVSWYQQALGQGPQFIFQYYEEEERQRGNFPDRFSGHQFPNYSSELNVNALLLGDSALYLCASSFPGTAEAFFGQGTRLTVV.

The V call is TRBV3-1 (or the pseudogene TRBV3-2), the J call TRBJ2-1; 7 bases are a match to TRBD1. The length of the CDR3 is 15 residues. Germline values: CDR1 LGHDT, CDR2 YNNKEL (reference sequence). V lost 4 bases and J lost 7; bases outside the gene matches: 10. CDR3 amino acids: CASSPPGQPRNEQFF. As DNA, the CDR3 is TGTGCCAGCAGCCCCCCGGGACAGCCGCGAAATGAGCAGTTCTTC.

This chain connects TRBV6-5 to TRBJ2-3, with D maybe TRBD2 (5 bases). Deletions cut 6 bases from V and 6 bases from J, with 10 bases between. The CDR3 extends over 12 amino acids. Germline loops: CDR1 MNHEY, CDR2 SVGAGI. The CDR3 spells CASRGRTDTQYF. DNA of the CDR3: TGTGCCAGCAGGGGCAGGACTGATACGCAGTATTTT.

V is TRBV2 and J is TRBJ2-1; either TRBD1 or TRBD2 may supply D (5 bases each). Germline CDR1 is SNHLY and CDR2 is FYNNEI. V lost 4 bases and J lost 6, with 13 bases in between. The CDR3 loop spans 14 amino acids. The CDR3 DNA reads as TGTGCCAGCAGTGCCCGGGACGGCCTCAATGAGCAGTTCTTC. This codes for CASSARDGLNEQFF.

This sequence joins TRBV29-1 and TRBJ2-3; 11 nucleotides agree with TRBD2. V was clipped by 4 bases and J by 1 base; unmatched bases: 4. Germline lookup yields CDR1 SQVTM and CDR2 ANQGSEA. The CDR3 runs 15 residues. The CDR3 DNA is TGCAGCGTTGTTTGGACTAGCGGGCGCACAGATACGCAGTATTTT. It yields the protein CSVVWTSGRTDTQYF.

The chain uses TRBV27 and TRBJ1-2; D is unresolved. CDR3 length: 15 residues. Germline CDR1 is MNHEY and CDR2 is SMNVEV (reference sequence). Between the trimmed V and J ends, which lost 5 bases and 0 bases, there was a span of 13 bases. The CDR3 DNA sequence: TGTGCCAGCAGTCGGCGGGCTACCGCTAACTATGGCTACACCTTC. This gives the protein CASSRRATANYGYTF.